Sequencing of this TCR beta chain was carried out in a study of T cells in Graves' hyperthyroidism and ophthalmopathy. Overall study results and limits: The majority of expanded thyroid clonotypes above 0.001 also appeared in blood.

The source material, RNA transcripts, was used to amplify TCR beta CDR3 regions. TCR CDR3 underwent first-round RT-PCR with the HTBI primer set. TCRdb reanalysed the multiplex PCR reads using MiXCR and keeps one entry per CDR3 protein. The table lists around 300,000 distinct CDR3 sequences, more than 10% of them singletons. Uncontrolled infection, other autoimmune disease, pregnancy or lactation led to exclusion. Germline V gene lookup returns CDR1 MNHEY and CDR2 SMNVEV (reference sequence). This CDR3 is built from 15 residues. The germline V and J ends were trimmed by 6 bases and 4 bases, with 19 bases remaining between them. This clonotype was observed at least ten times. The antigen remains unidentified.

The chain combines TRBV27 with TRBJ2-7, with D possibly being TRBD1 (6 bases). The sequence came from a woman under 40 with Graves' hyperthyroidism that later progressed to Graves' ophthalmopathy. The specimen sequenced was blood. CDR3 in amino acids: CASSTNRDSWYEQYF. The CDR3 DNA sequence: TGTGCCAGCAGCACTAACAGGGATTCATGGTACGAGCAGTACTTC.